Shown below are 12 T cell receptor beta chains from a single sample sequenced in a study of T cells and Merkel cell carcinoma outcomes. The protocol was immunoSEQ multiplex PCR, while the TCRdb copy is restricted to in-frame clones and leaves out a portion. The data show approximately 10,000 clones, roughly 95% seen once. Input material: tumor tissue from Merkel cell carcinoma. Receptors originate from a human donor with Merkel cell carcinoma.

V is TRBV29-1 and J is TRBJ2-7, with TRBD2 identical over 7 bases. V shed 5 bases and J 7 bases; nucleotides not matched to a gene: 8. The CDR3 covers 12 residues. The germline CDR1 and CDR2 sequences are SQVTM and ANQGSEA. The CDR3 region has the DNA TGCAGCGTTTTCCCGGGGGAGGGAGAGCAGTACTTC. Its protein product is CSVFPGEGEQYF.

The chain has TRBV19 and TRBJ1-5; no reliable D call. CDR3 length equals 12 residues. Germline CDR1 is LNHDA and CDR2 is SQIVND (reference sequence). The V end was cut by 0 bases, the J end by 9 bases, with 6 bases between. DNA for the CDR3: TGTGCCAGTAGTATAGACCGTACGCCCCAGCATTTT. Amino acids: CASSIDRTPQHF.

In regard to this clone: An end of the junction does not agree with germline; a read error may underlie this. The chain is built from TRBV6-5 and TRBJ2-3; D ambiguous. The CDR3 covers 12 residues. CDR1 is MNHEY, CDR2 SVGAGI, per germline. The CDR3 nucleotides read TGTGCCAGCAGTGAGAGCATAGATACGCAGTATTTT. Translating gives CASSESIDTQYF.

The chain joins TRBV29-1 to TRBJ2-7; the match to TRBD2 covers 13 bases. The CDR3 is 13 residues long. V was pared by 6 bases and J by 2 bases, with 1 base of the junction left unmatched. The V gene's germline CDR1 is SQVTM and CDR2 ANQGSEA. CDR3 loop: CSVGTSGAYEQYF. In nucleotides, the CDR3 is TGCAGCGTCGGGACTAGCGGGGCCTACGAGCAGTACTTC.

The chain is built from TRBV4-2 and TRBJ2-3; 8 nucleotides match TRBD2. CDR3 length: 16 amino acids. Germline V lookup: CDR1 LGHNA, CDR2 YNFKEQ. J was trimmed by 0 bases and V by 0 bases; bases with no gene match: 2. In DNA form, the CDR3 reads TGTGCCAGCAGCCAAGAGGTAGCGGGAAGCACAGATACGCAGTATTTT. Its protein product is CASSQEVAGSTDTQYF.

V is TRBV7-2 and J is TRBJ2-5, with a weak D call TRBD2 (6 bases). The CDR3 totals 13 residues. In germline, CDR1 is SGHTA, CDR2 FQGNSA. Trimming took 3 bases from V and 5 from J, leaving 10 bases between them. This CDR3 is CASSFPGRETQYF. CDR3 nucleotide sequence: TGTGCCAGCAGCTTTCCGGGGAGGGAGACCCAGTACTTC.

The chain employs TRBV4-2 and TRBJ2-2; D is unresolved. The CDR3 length is 16 residues. The germline CDR1 and CDR2 sequences are LGHNA and YNFKEQ. V lost 3 bases and J 7 bases, leaving 18 bases between the germline ends. The CDR3 DNA reads as TGTGCCAGCAGCCAGGAATTCCGGGTCCTCAGCGGGGAGCTGTTTTTT. It yields the protein CASSQEFRVLSGELFF.

This clone showed up just once. CDR3 nucleotides: TGTGCCACGAACGACAGGGGAGGCGAAAAACTGTTTTTT. Translated, it gives CATNDRGGEKLFF. The chain uses TRBV19 and TRBJ1-4; 8 nucleotides match TRBD1. The CDR3 contains 13 residues. V dropped 10 bases and J dropped 8; count of bases not matched to a gene: 9. Germline CDR1 and CDR2: LNHDA and SQIVND (reference sequence).

The chain couples TRBV15 to TRBJ1-4; D possibly corresponds to TRBD1 (5 bases). V dropped 5 bases and J dropped 4 bases, with 14 bases sitting between them. This CDR3 spans 15 amino acids. The V gene's germline CDR1 is LNHNV and CDR2 YYDKDF (reference sequence). The CDR3 nucleotides read TGTGCCACCAGCGGGGGTTTGGAGAGTAATGAAAAACTGTTTTTT. Translation gives CATSGGLESNEKLFF.

V and J are TRBV2 and TRBJ2-5; 11 nucleotides agree with TRBD2. J gave up 5 bases and V 7 bases, and 9 bases lay outside the gene matches. This CDR3 has 15 residues. CDR1 is SNHLY, CDR2 FYNNEI, per germline. Here the CDR3 reads CASKTTSGSLETQYF. DNA for the CDR3: TGTGCCAGCAAGACAACTAGCGGGAGTTTGGAGACCCAGTACTTC.

The J gene is TRBJ1-1, the V gene TRBV10-3; 9 nucleotides match TRBD1. Germline values: CDR1 ENHRY, CDR2 SYGVKD. The CDR3 extends over 14 amino acids. Unmatched junction bases numbered 4, after V lost 6 bases and J lost 2 bases. The chain's CDR3 is CAIRNRGLNTEAFF. DNA for the CDR3: TGTGCCATCAGAAACAGGGGGCTAAACACTGAAGCTTTCTTT.

V and J are TRBV29-1 and TRBJ1-4; D ambiguous. CDR1 and CDR2 (germline): SQVTM, ANQGSEA. V was cut by 7 bases and J by 1 base, with 7 bases left in between. This CDR3 has 12 amino acids. The CDR3 nucleotides read TGCAGCGCGGGGAGAACTAATGAAAAACTGTTTTTT. Translation gives CSAGRTNEKLFF.